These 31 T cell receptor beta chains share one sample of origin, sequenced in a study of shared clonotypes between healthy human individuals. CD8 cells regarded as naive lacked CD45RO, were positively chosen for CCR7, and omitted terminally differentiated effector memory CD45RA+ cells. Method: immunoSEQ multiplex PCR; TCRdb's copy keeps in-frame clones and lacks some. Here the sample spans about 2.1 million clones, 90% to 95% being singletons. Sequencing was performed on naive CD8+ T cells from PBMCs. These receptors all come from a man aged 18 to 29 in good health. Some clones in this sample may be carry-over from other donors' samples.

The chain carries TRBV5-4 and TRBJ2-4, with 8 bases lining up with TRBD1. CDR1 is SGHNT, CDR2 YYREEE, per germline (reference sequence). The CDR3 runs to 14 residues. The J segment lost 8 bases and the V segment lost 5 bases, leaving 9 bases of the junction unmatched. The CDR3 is CASSYGTGAHIQYF. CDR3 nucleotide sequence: TGTGCCAGCAGTTATGGGACAGGTGCGCACATTCAGTACTTC.

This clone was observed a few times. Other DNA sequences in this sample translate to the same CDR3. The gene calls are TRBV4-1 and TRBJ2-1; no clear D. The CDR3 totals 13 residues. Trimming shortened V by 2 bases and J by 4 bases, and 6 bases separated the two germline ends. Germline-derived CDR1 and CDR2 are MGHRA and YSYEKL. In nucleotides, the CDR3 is TGCGCCAGCAGCCAACCTGCTTACAATGAGCAGTTCTTC. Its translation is CASSQPAYNEQFF.

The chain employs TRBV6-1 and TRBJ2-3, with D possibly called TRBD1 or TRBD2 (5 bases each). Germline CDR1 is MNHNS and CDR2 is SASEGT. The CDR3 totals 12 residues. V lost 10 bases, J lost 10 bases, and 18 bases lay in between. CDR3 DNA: TGTGCCACTGGGAGTGTGGGGCGGCCGCAGTATTTT. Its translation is CATGSVGRPQYF.

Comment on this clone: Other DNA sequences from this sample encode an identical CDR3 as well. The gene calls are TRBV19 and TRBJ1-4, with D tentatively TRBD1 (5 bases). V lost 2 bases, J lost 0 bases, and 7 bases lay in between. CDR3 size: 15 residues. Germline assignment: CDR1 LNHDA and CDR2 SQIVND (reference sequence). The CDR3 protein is CASSIRGATNEKLFF. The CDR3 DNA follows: TGTGCCAGTAGTATACGAGGGGCAACTAATGAAAAACTGTTTTTT.

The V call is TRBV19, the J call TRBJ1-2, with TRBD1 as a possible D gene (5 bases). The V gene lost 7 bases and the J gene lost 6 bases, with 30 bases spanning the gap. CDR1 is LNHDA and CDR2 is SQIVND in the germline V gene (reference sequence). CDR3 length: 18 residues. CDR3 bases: TGTGCCAGTACCTACCTGGCGGGGGGTTCCTTAGTGGTAAATGGCTACACCTTC. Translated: CASTYLAGGSLVVNGYTF.

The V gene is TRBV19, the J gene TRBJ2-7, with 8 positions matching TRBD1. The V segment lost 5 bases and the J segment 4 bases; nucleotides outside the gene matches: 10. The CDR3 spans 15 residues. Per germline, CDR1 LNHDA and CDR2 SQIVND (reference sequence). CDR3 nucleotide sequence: TGTGCCAGTAGTGCATGGCAGGGGGCGTCGTACGAGCAGTACTTC. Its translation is CASSAWQGASYEQYF. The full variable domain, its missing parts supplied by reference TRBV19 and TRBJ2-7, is DGGITQSPKYLFRKEGQNVTLSCEQNLNHDAMYWYRQDPGQGLRLIYYSQIVNDFQKGDIAEGYSVSREKKESFPLTVTSAQKNPTAFYLCASSAWQGASYEQYFGPGTRLTVT.

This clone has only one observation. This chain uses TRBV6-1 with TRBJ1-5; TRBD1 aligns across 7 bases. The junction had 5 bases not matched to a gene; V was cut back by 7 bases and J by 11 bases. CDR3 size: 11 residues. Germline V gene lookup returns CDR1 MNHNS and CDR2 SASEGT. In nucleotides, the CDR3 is TGTGCCAGCATAAGGGGGCAAGCCCAGCATTTT. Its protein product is CASIRGQAQHF.

This chain's CDR3 is CASSQDSGLAESYEQYF. The CDR3 DNA sequence: TGCGCCAGCAGCCAAGATAGCGGACTAGCGGAGTCCTACGAGCAGTACTTC. This chain joins TRBV4-3 and TRBJ2-7, with 10 bases aligning to TRBD2. The CDR3 spans 17 residues. V shed 0 bases and J 1 base; nucleotides not matched to a gene: 6. Per germline, CDR1 LGHNA and CDR2 YSLEER.

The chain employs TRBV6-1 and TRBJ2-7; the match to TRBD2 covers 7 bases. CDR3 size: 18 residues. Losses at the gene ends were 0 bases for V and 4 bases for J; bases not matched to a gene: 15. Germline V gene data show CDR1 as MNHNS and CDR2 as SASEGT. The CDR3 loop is CASSEAVGNVLASYEQYF. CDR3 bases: TGTGCCAGCAGTGAAGCGGTCGGTAATGTACTAGCGTCGTACGAGCAGTACTTC.

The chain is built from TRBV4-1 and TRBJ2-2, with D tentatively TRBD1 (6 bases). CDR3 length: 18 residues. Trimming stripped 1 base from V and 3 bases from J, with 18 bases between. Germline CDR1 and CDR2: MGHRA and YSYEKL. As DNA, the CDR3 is TGCGCCAGCAGCCAAGCGGTACAGGGCTATGAGGACACCGGGGAGCTGTTTTTT. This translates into CASSQAVQGYEDTGELFF.

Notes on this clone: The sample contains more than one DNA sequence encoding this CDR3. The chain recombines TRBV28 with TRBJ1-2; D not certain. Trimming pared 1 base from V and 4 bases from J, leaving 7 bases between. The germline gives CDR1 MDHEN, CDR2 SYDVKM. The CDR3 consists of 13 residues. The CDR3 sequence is CASSLSRFYGYTF. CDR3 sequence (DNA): TGTGCCAGCAGTTTATCCCGGTTCTATGGCTACACCTTC.

CDR3 sequence: CASSFGSPLDIQYF. Written as DNA, the CDR3 is TGTGCCAGCAGTTTCGGCAGCCCGTTGGACATTCAGTACTTC. This chain links TRBV28 with TRBJ2-4; D not certain. From germline, CDR1 is MDHEN and CDR2 SYDVKM. This CDR3 is built from 14 residues. V lost 3 bases and J lost 8, with 14 bases in between.

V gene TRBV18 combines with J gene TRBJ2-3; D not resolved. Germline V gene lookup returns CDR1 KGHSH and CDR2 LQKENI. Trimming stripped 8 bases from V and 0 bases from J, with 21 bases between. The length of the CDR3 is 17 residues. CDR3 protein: CASAAPSGGASTDTQYF. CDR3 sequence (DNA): TGTGCCAGCGCAGCTCCTTCGGGCGGTGCTAGCACAGATACGCAGTATTTT.

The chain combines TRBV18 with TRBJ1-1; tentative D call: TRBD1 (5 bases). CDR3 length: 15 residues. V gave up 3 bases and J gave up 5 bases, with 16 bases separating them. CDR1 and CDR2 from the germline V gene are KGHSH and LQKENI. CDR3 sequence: CASSPERGARTEAFF. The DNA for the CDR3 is TGTGCCAGCTCACCGGAGAGGGGCGCTCGGACTGAAGCTTTCTTT.

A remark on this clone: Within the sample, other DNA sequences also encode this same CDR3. The CDR3 DNA reads TGTGCCAGCAGTTTAATTACCGGGGAGCTGTTTTTT. This codes for CASSLITGELFF. The rearrangement uses TRBV27 and TRBJ2-2, with D unresolved. Germline CDR1 and CDR2: MNHEY and SMNVEV (reference sequence). This CDR3 contains 12 residues. V was cut by 2 bases and J by 5 bases, with 3 bases left in between.

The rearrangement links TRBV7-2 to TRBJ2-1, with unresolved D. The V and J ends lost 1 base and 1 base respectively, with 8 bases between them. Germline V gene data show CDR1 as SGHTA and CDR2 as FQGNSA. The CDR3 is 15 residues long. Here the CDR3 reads CASSLVATSYNEQFF. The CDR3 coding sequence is TGTGCCAGCAGCTTAGTAGCCACTTCCTACAATGAGCAGTTCTTC.

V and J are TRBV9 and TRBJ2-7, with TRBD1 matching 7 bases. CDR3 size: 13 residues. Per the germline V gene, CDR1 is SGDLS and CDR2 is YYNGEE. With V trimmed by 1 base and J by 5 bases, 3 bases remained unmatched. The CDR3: CASSVKGGDEQYF. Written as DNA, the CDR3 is TGTGCCAGCAGCGTAAAAGGGGGCGACGAGCAGTACTTC.

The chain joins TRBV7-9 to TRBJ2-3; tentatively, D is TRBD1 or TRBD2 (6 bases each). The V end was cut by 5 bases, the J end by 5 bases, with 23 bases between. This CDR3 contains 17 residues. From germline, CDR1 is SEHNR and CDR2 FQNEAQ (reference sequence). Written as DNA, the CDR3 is TGTGCCAGCAGCCCCCCGTGGGGGGCGCGTCCGAGAGATACGCAGTATTTT. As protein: CASSPPWGARPRDTQYF.

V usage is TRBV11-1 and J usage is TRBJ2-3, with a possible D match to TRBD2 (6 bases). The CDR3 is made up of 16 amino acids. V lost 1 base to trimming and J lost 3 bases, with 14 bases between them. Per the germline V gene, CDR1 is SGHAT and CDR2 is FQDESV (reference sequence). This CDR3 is CASSLVAGGWTDTQYF. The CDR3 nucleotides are TGTGCCAGCAGCTTAGTGGCAGGAGGGTGGACAGATACGCAGTATTTT.

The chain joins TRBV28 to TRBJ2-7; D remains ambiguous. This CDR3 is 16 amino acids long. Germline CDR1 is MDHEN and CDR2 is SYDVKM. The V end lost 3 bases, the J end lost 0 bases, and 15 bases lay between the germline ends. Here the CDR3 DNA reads TGTGCCAGCAGTTTCCCCCGACGTGACGGCTCCTACGAGCAGTACTTC. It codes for CASSFPRRDGSYEQYF.

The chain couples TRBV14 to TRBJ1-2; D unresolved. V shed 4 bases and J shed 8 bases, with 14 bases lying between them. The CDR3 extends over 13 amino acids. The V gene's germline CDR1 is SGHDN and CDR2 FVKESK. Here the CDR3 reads CASSLDPLLGYTF. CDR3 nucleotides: TGTGCCAGCAGCCTTGACCCGTTATTAGGCTACACCTTC.

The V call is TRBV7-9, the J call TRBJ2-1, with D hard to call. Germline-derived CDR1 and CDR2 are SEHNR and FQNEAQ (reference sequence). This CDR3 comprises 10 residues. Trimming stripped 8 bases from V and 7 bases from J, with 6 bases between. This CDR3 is CASGENEQFF. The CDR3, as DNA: TGTGCCAGCGGCGAGAATGAGCAGTTCTTC.

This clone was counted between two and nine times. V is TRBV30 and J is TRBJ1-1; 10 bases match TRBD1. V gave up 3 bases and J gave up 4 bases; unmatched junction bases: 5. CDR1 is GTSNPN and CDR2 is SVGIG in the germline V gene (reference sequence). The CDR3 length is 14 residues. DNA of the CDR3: TGTGCCTGGAGAGACAGGACAGGGGGCACTGAAGCTTTCTTT. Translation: CAWRDRTGGTEAFF.

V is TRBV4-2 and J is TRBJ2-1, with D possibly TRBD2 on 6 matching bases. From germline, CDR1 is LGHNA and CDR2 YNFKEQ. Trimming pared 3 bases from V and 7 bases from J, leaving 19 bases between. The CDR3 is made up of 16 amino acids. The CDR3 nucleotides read TGTGCCAGCAGCCACTGGAGGGAGGTTAGAGATAATGAGCAGTTCTTC. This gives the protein CASSHWREVRDNEQFF.

The CDR3: CASRTASNQPQHF. The DNA of the CDR3 is TGTGCCAGTAGGACAGCTTCCAATCAGCCCCAGCATTTT. The rearrangement links TRBV19 to TRBJ1-5; D is perhaps TRBD1 (5 bases). CDR3 length equals 13 residues. V shed 6 bases and J shed 3 bases, with 9 bases lying between them. From germline, CDR1 is LNHDA and CDR2 SQIVND (reference sequence). Full variable domain (remainder filled in from reference TRBV19 and TRBJ1-5): DGGITQSPKYLFRKEGQNVTLSCEQNLNHDAMYWYRQDPGQGLRLIYYSQIVNDFQKGDIAEGYSVSREKKESFPLTVTSAQKNPTAFYLCASRTASNQPQHFGDGTRLSIL.

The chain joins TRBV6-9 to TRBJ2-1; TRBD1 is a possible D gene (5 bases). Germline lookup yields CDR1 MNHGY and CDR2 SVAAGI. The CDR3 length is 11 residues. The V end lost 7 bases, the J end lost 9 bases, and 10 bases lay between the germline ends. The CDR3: CASTPGFEQFF. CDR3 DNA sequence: TGTGCCAGCACACCAGGGTTTGAGCAGTTCTTC.

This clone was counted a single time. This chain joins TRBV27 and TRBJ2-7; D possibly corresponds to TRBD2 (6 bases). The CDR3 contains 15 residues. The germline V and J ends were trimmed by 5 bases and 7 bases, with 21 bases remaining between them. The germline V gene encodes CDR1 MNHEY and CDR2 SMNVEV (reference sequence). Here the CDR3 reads CASSPVFDGSLEQYF. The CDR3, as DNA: TGTGCCAGCAGTCCGGTATTCGACGGGAGTCTGGAGCAGTACTTC.

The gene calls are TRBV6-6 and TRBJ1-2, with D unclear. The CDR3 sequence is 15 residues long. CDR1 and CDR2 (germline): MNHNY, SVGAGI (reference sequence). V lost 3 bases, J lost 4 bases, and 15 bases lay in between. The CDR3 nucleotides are TGTGCCAGCAGTTATATGTCTACAGCAAGCTATGGCTACACCTTC. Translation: CASSYMSTASYGYTF.

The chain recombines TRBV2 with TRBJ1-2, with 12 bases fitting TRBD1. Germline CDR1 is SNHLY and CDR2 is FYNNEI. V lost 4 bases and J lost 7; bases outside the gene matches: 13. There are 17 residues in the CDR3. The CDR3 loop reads CASSGRRDRGRVFGYTF. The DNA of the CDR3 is TGTGCCAGCAGTGGGCGCCGGGACAGGGGGCGAGTGTTTGGCTACACCTTC.

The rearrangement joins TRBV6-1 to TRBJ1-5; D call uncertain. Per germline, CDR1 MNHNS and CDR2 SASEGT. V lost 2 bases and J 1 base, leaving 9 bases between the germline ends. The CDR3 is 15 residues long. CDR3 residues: CASSELVSSNQPQHF. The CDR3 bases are TGTGCCAGCAGTGAACTGGTTTCGAGCAATCAGCCCCAGCATTTT.

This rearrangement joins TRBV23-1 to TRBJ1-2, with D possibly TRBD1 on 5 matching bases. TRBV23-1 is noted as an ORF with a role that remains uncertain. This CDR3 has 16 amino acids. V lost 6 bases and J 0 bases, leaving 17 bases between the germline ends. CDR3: CASSPRGGETNYGYTF. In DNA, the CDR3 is TGCGCCAGCAGCCCCCGGGGGGGTGAGACTAACTATGGCTACACCTTC.